Each of the 32 T cell receptor beta chains below was sequenced from the same sample in a study of blood T cell repertoires in COVID-19 (dated by TCRdb to 2020 to 2021). Library generation was performed with the immunoSEQ multiplex PCR assay. In its TCRdb copy, this immuneACCESS table keeps in-frame sequences only and misses some clones. Where compared with another copy, unresolved V genes explain less than half of these, and the others have no known cause. A total of 350,000 to 550,000 clones appear in this sample, 80% to 90% of them only once. Clones ranked in the top ten supply 1.1% of the sample. The source material was PBMCs or T cells enriched from blood (not recorded which). Receptors originate from a man aged 30-40 years who had recovered from COVID-19.

This clone has just a few counts. The chain couples TRBV15 to TRBJ2-1; D may be TRBD2 (5 bases). The V gene's germline CDR1 is LNHNV and CDR2 YYDKDF (reference sequence). V shed 1 base and J shed 5 bases, with 12 bases lying between them. The CDR3 is 15 residues long. CDR3: CATSRGGQPNNEQFF. The CDR3 nucleotides are TGTGCCACCAGCAGAGGAGGGCAACCTAACAATGAGCAGTTCTTC.

The V call is TRBV21-1, the J call TRBJ2-2; the table gives TRBD2 as D, unverified against the DNA. TRBV21-1 is an annotated pseudogene. The CDR3 sequence is 16 residues long. The CDR3: CASSEKRLVGTGELFF. The CDR3 DNA reads as TGTGCCAGCAGCGAAAAACGGCTAGTAGGCACCGGGGAGCTGTTTTTT.

The chain couples TRBV7-2 to TRBJ2-3, with 8 bases aligning to TRBD2. The CDR3 is 14 amino acids. The J segment lost 6 bases and the V segment lost 7 bases, leaving 9 bases of the junction unmatched. The germline V gene encodes CDR1 SGHTA and CDR2 FQGNSA. The CDR3 reads CASTRGGPMDTQYF. In DNA form, the CDR3 reads TGTGCCAGCACCCGGGGGGGGCCAATGGATACGCAGTATTTT.

The V gene is TRBV10-1, the J gene TRBJ2-3; D remains ambiguous. This CDR3 contains 12 residues. Per germline, CDR1 WNHNN and CDR2 SYGVQD (reference sequence). V was clipped by 2 bases and J by 8 bases, with 8 bases between them. The CDR3 DNA sequence: TGCGCCAGCAGTGAGAACCAGCGTACGCAGTATTTT. Translated, it gives CASSENQRTQYF.

This clone was counted once. V usage is TRBV3-1 (or the pseudogene TRBV3-2) and J usage is TRBJ2-7; possibly TRBD1 for D (5 bases). CDR3 length: 12 residues. Trimming took 4 bases from V and 6 from J, leaving 10 bases between them. The germline V gene encodes CDR1 LGHDT and CDR2 YNNKEL (reference sequence). CDR3 region: CASSRQSLEQYF. Written as DNA, the CDR3 is TGTGCCAGCAGCCGACAGTCCCTCGAGCAGTACTTC.

The chain joins TRBV5-4 to TRBJ1-1, with 9 bases lining up with TRBD1. The germline V gene encodes CDR1 SGHNT and CDR2 YYREEE (reference sequence). V gave up 0 bases and J gave up 7 bases; unmatched junction bases: 10. The CDR3 is made up of 16 amino acids. In DNA, the CDR3 is TGTGCCAGCAGCTTGGACGTAACCGGGACAGGGAGTGAAGCTTTCTTT. It translates to CASSLDVTGTGSEAFF.

To note about this clone: In the same sample, other DNA sequences code for this CDR3. The chain employs TRBV7-9 and TRBJ2-1, with D hard to call. V was cut by 5 bases and J by 7 bases, with 6 bases left in between. CDR1 and CDR2 from the germline V gene are SEHNR and FQNEAQ (reference sequence). CDR3 length: 11 residues. This CDR3 reads CASSPDNEQFF. The CDR3 bases are TGTGCCAGCAGCCCAGATAATGAGCAGTTCTTC.

The chain carries TRBV15 and TRBJ1-3; D is unresolved. CDR3 size: 19 residues. Germline-derived CDR1 and CDR2 are LNHNV and YYDKDF (reference sequence). Trimming took 0 bases from V and 4 from J, leaving 22 bases between them. CDR3 nucleotide sequence: TGTGCCACCAGCAGAGATCGGGAGCATGTGGGAGGGCCCGGAAACACCATATATTTT. It specifies CATSRDREHVGGPGNTIYF.

This chain uses TRBV7-9 with TRBJ2-3, with D possibly matching TRBD2 (5 bases). The germline V gene has CDR1 SEHNR and CDR2 FQNEAQ (reference sequence). CDR3 length equals 14 residues. Trimming removed 7 bases at V and 6 bases at J, with 17 bases between. CDR3 loop: CASTIRGSGDTQYF. CDR3 nucleotides: TGTGCCAGCACTATTAGAGGCTCGGGGGATACGCAGTATTTT.

This chain links TRBV7-9 with TRBJ2-3; the D gene is possibly TRBD2 (6 bases). The CDR3 contains 16 residues. Germline values: CDR1 SEHNR, CDR2 FQNEAQ (reference sequence). Trimming left V 4 bases short and J 0 bases short, with 14 bases between. CDR3: CASSSPGGRSTDTQYF. The CDR3 DNA is TGTGCCAGCAGCTCCCCCGGGGGACGAAGCACAGATACGCAGTATTTT.

The V call is TRBV6-5, the J call TRBJ2-1; possible D gene TRBD2, 6 bases. The CDR3 consists of 14 residues. CDR1 and CDR2 from the germline V gene are MNHEY and SVGAGI. The germline V and J ends were trimmed by 7 bases and 4 bases, with 14 bases remaining between them. In DNA, the CDR3 is TGTGCCAGCAAACTGGAGGGGCAGTACAATGAGCAGTTCTTC. Translated, it gives CASKLEGQYNEQFF.

J is TRBJ1-4 and V is TRBV10-1; no clear D. The germline V gene has CDR1 WNHNN and CDR2 SYGVQD (reference sequence). The CDR3 covers 14 residues. Deletions cut 5 bases from V and 1 base from J, with 8 bases between. CDR3 in amino acids: CASSNSKTNEKLFF. The CDR3 DNA follows: TGCGCCAGCAGTAACAGCAAAACTAATGAAAAACTGTTTTTT.

The rearrangement joins TRBV5-1 to TRBJ1-2; D is unclear. From germline, CDR1 is SGHRS and CDR2 YFSETQ. This CDR3 comprises 13 residues. V was cut by 5 bases and J by 4 bases, with 12 bases left in between. The chain's CDR3 is CASSPDISYGYTF. The CDR3 nucleotides are TGCGCCAGCAGTCCAGACATTTCCTATGGCTACACCTTC.

The V call is TRBV7-9, the J call TRBJ1-2, with TRBD1 matching 8 bases. CDR1 is SEHNR and CDR2 is FQNEAQ in the germline V gene (reference sequence). V lost 5 bases, J lost 4 bases, and 6 bases stayed unmatched. This CDR3 spans 14 amino acids. CDR3 loop: CASSLGQGGYGYTF. CDR3 nucleotide sequence: TGTGCCAGCAGCCTCGGACAGGGCGGCTATGGCTACACCTTC.

The chain employs TRBV14 and TRBJ1-2, with D perhaps TRBD1 (6 bases). The germline V and J ends were trimmed by 4 bases and 3 bases, with 15 bases remaining between them. The CDR3 totals 15 residues. CDR1 and CDR2 from the germline V gene are SGHDN and FVKESK. Here the CDR3 reads CASSLRGGTYYGYTF. CDR3 in DNA: TGTGCCAGCAGCCTAAGGGGGGGAACCTACTATGGCTACACCTTC.

This sequence joins TRBV10-2 and TRBJ1-5, with 8 nucleotides matching TRBD1. Germline V gene lookup returns CDR1 WSHSY and CDR2 SAAADI. This CDR3 has 14 residues. The ends lost 6 bases at V and 7 bases at J; junction bases unmatched: 8. CDR3 sequence: CASSATGVLQPQHF. DNA for the CDR3: TGCGCCAGCAGCGCGACAGGGGTTTTACAGCCCCAGCATTTT.

CDR3 in amino acids: CASSSGTSGRAYEQFF. The CDR3 DNA reads TGTGCCAGCAGTTCGGGAACTAGCGGGAGGGCCTATGAGCAGTTCTTC. The chain is built from TRBV28 and TRBJ2-1, with TRBD2 identical over 13 bases. The J segment lost 8 bases and the V segment lost 4 bases, leaving 8 bases of the junction unmatched. Germline V CDR1 and CDR2: MDHEN, SYDVKM. The CDR3 is 16 residues long.

This CDR3 is CASSPRAGGDTGELFF. In nucleotides, the CDR3 is TGTGCCAGCTCACCCCGAGCGGGAGGGGACACCGGGGAGCTGTTTTTT. The J gene is TRBJ2-2, the V gene TRBV18; 10 bases align to TRBD2. The CDR3 extends over 16 amino acids. Germline V lookup: CDR1 KGHSH, CDR2 LQKENI. The V segment lost 3 bases and the J segment 3 bases; nucleotides outside the gene matches: 4.

The chain employs TRBV5-1 and TRBJ2-2; D not resolved. V lost 0 bases, J lost 3 bases, and 15 bases lay in between. CDR3 length: 17 amino acids. Per germline, CDR1 SGHRS and CDR2 YFSETQ. The CDR3 DNA sequence: TGCGCCAGCAGCTTGGCCAATTTGGGCACATACACCGGGGAGCTGTTTTTT. Translating it yields CASSLANLGTYTGELFF.

V is TRBV18 and J is TRBJ2-6; the match to TRBD1 covers 9 bases. The V gene's germline CDR1 is KGHSH and CDR2 LQKENI. With V trimmed by 2 bases and J by 0 bases, 5 bases remained unmatched. The CDR3 runs to 18 residues. CDR3 nucleotide sequence: TGTGCCAGCTCACCAGGACAGGGGATACCCTCTGGGGCCAACGTCCTGACTTTC. As protein: CASSPGQGIPSGANVLTF.

The V and J genes are TRBV5-6 and TRBJ1-2; D is perhaps TRBD1 (5 bases). This CDR3 is 14 amino acids long. The germline CDR1 and CDR2 sequences are SGHDT and YYEEEE. V gave up 4 bases and J gave up 2 bases, with 12 bases separating them. As DNA, the CDR3 is TGTGCCAGCAGCCGAAGACAGATGAACTATGGCTACACCTTC. The encoded protein is CASSRRQMNYGYTF.

This rearrangement joins TRBV7-8 to TRBJ1-6; D not resolved. The V gene lost 0 bases and the J gene lost 0 bases, with 12 bases spanning the gap. Per the germline V gene, CDR1 is SGHVS and CDR2 is FQNEAQ. CDR3 length: 18 amino acids. CDR3 residues: CASSLALSRSSYNSPLHF. CDR3 DNA sequence: TGTGCCAGCAGCTTAGCGCTAAGTAGGAGCTCCTATAATTCACCCCTCCACTTT.

The chain is built from TRBV7-3 and TRBJ2-7; 10 nucleotides line up with TRBD2. The germline V gene encodes CDR1 SGHTA and CDR2 FQGTGA. This CDR3 is built from 13 residues. V lost 5 bases, J lost 3 bases, and 1 base stayed unmatched. CDR3 loop: CASSRTSGYEQYF. CDR3 nucleotides: TGTGCCAGCAGCCGGACTAGCGGCTACGAGCAGTACTTC.

V gene TRBV7-8 combines with J gene TRBJ1-1, with D possibly TRBD1 on 5 matching bases. Trimming took off 1 base at V and 2 bases at J, with 11 bases between the two ends. The germline CDR1 and CDR2 sequences are SGHVS and FQNEAQ. CDR3 length: 15 residues. In DNA, the CDR3 is TGTGCCAGCAGCTTAGGGGGCAGGCCTAACACTGAAGCTTTCTTT. Protein: CASSLGGRPNTEAFF.

This chain uses TRBV28 with TRBJ2-1, with TRBD2 matching 7 bases. The CDR3 is 15 amino acids. Germline CDR1 MDHEN, CDR2 SYDVKM. The V gene end was trimmed by 5 bases and the J gene end by 3 bases; junction bases not matched to a gene: 7. The CDR3 here is CASSILATVYNEQFF. CDR3 DNA sequence: TGTGCCAGCAGTATACTAGCGACAGTCTACAATGAGCAGTTCTTC.

V is TRBV5-4 and J is TRBJ2-1, with TRBD1 matching 8 bases. Germline assignment: CDR1 SGHNT and CDR2 YYREEE (reference sequence). The CDR3 length is 16 residues. V shed 0 bases and J 7 bases; nucleotides not matched to a gene: 9. As DNA, the CDR3 is TGTGCCAGCAGCTTGGTTGTCGTCAGGGGGCGTAATGAGCAGTTCTTC. Residues: CASSLVVVRGRNEQFF.

Remarks on this clone: Other DNA sequences from this sample encode an identical CDR3 as well. This sequence joins TRBV4-1 and TRBJ1-3, with D hard to call. The V and J ends lost 1 base and 4 bases respectively, with 8 bases between them. The CDR3 contains 14 residues. Germline CDR1 is MGHRA and CDR2 is YSYEKL. The CDR3 region is CASSQGGVGNTIYF. CDR3 nucleotides: TGCGCCAGCAGCCAAGGGGGAGTCGGAAACACCATATATTTT.

This clone has a handful of counts. The J gene is TRBJ1-5, the V gene TRBV6-1; TRBD1 might be the D (5 bases). V was clipped by 2 bases and J by 11 bases, with 16 bases between them. This CDR3 spans 14 amino acids. Germline-derived CDR1 and CDR2 are MNHNS and SASEGT. CDR3 in amino acids: CASSEISGGRAQHF. The DNA of the CDR3 is TGTGCCAGCAGTGAAATCTCCGGCGGCAGGGCCCAGCATTTT.

V usage is TRBV18 and J usage is TRBJ2-2; possibly TRBD2 for D (5 bases). Germline loops: CDR1 KGHSH, CDR2 LQKENI. The germline V and J ends were trimmed by 6 bases and 11 bases, with 16 bases remaining between them. This CDR3 is built from 13 residues. CDR3 nucleotide sequence: TGTGCCAGCTCCTCGGGGAACCGCGAAGAGCTGTTTTTT. It specifies CASSSGNREELFF.

The chain has TRBV5-1 and TRBJ2-5, with 8 bases that match TRBD1. Germline lookup yields CDR1 SGHRS and CDR2 YFSETQ. The CDR3 has 15 residues. J gave up 1 base and V 4 bases, and 6 bases lay outside the gene matches. DNA of the CDR3: TGCGCCAGCAGCCTTTCCGGGACAGGCCAAGAGACCCAGTACTTC. Protein: CASSLSGTGQETQYF.

The chain carries TRBV7-8 and TRBJ1-2; D is perhaps TRBD1 (6 bases). Per germline, CDR1 SGHVS and CDR2 FQNEAQ. V dropped 7 bases and J dropped 4 bases, with 13 bases sitting between them. The CDR3 runs 13 residues. CDR3 nucleotides: TGTGCCAGCACCGCAGGGGCAGGCTATGGCTACACCTTC. It translates to CASTAGAGYGYTF.

The chain is built from TRBV11-3 and TRBJ1-1; possible D gene TRBD1, 5 bases. CDR1 and CDR2 from the germline V gene are SGHNT and YENEEA. Trimming took 3 bases from V and 4 from J, leaving 12 bases between them. This CDR3 has 14 amino acids. CDR3 coding DNA: TGTGCCAGCAGCTTCAGCCGAGACAGCACTGAAGCTTTCTTT. As protein: CASSFSRDSTEAFF. The full variable domain, its missing parts supplied by reference TRBV11-3 and TRBJ1-1, is EAGVVQSPRYKIIEKKQPVAFWCNPISGHNTLYWYLQNLGQGPELLIRYENEEAVDDSQLPKDRFSAERLKGVDSTLKIQPAELGDSAVYLCASSFSRDSTEAFFGQGTRLTVV.